A selection of T cell receptor beta chains follows, all from one sample in a study of shared clonotypes between healthy human individuals. Profiled with immunoSEQ multiplex PCR; TCRdb holds only in-frame clones, not every one. This sample has some 1,100,000 clones, with around 78% found just once. The sample comprised memory CD4+ T cells from PBMCs. Receptor source: a man aged 18-30 years in good health. Some clones in this sample may be carry-over from other donors' samples. Each CDR3 is given with its conserved first and last residue. A D gene is named only where the DNA matches it firmly. Some rows have no size entry. The others give once, few or many, or a class for an expanded clone.

clone_size	v_call	j_call	d_call	cdr3_aa	cdr3_nt
-	TRBV29-1	TRBJ2-2	-	CSVARQAYGELFF	TGCAGCGTGGCGAGACAGGCATACGGGGAGCTGTTTTTT
-	TRBV15	TRBJ1-1	-	CATSPGPTEAFF	TGTGCCACCAGCCCGGGACCCACTGAAGCTTTCTTT
-	TRBV27	TRBJ2-7	TRBD2	CASTSSGDEQYF	TGTGCCAGCACCTCAAGCGGGGACGAGCAGTACTTC
-	TRBV2	TRBJ2-1	TRBD2	CASREGRHYNEQFF	TGTGCCAGCCGGGAGGGACGGCACTACAATGAGCAGTTCTTC
-	TRBV5-5	TRBJ1-4	-	CASSLTFNEKLFF	TGTGCCAGCAGCTTGACGTTTAATGAAAAACTGTTTTTT
-	TRBV7-2	TRBJ2-5	-	CASSPGGGRETQYF	TGTGCCAGCAGCCCCGGTGGGGGGCGGGAGACCCAGTACTTC
-	TRBV30	TRBJ2-2	-	CAWSVRRGANTGELFF	TGTGCCTGGAGTGTACGGAGGGGGGCGAACACCGGGGAGCTGTTTTTT
-	TRBV9	TRBJ1-2	TRBD1	CASSRQGGNYGYTF	TGTGCCAGCAGCAGACAGGGAGGGAACTATGGCTACACCTTC
-	TRBV6-6	TRBJ2-1	TRBD2	CASLAASGAYNEQFF	TGTGCCAGCCTTGCGGCAAGCGGGGCATACAATGAGCAGTTCTTC
-	TRBV28	TRBJ2-6	-	CASKGGGYSGANVLTF	TGTGCCAGCAAGGGAGGCGGATACTCTGGGGCCAACGTCCTGACTTTC
-	TRBV6-1	TRBJ1-5	TRBD1	CASRPGQVVNQPQHF	TGTGCCAGTAGACCAGGACAGGTAGTAAATCAGCCCCAGCATTTT
-	TRBV27	TRBJ2-7	TRBD1	CASSPAPGQGSYEQYF	TGTGCCAGCAGTCCCGCCCCGGGACAGGGATCATACGAGCAGTACTTC
-	TRBV11-2	TRBJ1-4	TRBD1	CASSLGTGVWEKLFF	TGTGCCAGCAGCTTAGGGACAGGGGTTTGGGAAAAACTGTTTTTT
-	TRBV5-1	TRBJ2-7	-	CASSRPRGAYEQYF	TGCGCCAGCAGCCGTCCCAGGGGGGCGTACGAGCAGTACTTC
once	TRBV6-1	TRBJ2-7	TRBD1	CASSPGQDSYEQYF	TGTGCCAGCAGTCCTGGACAGGATTCCTACGAGCAGTACTTC
-	TRBV10-1	TRBJ2-7	-	CASSESRGYEQYF	TGCGCCAGCAGTGAGTCGAGGGGTTACGAGCAGTACTTC
-	TRBV25-1	TRBJ2-2	-	CASSPGATGELFF	TGTGCCAGCAGTCCAGGGGCCACCGGGGAGCTGTTTTTT
-	TRBV19	TRBJ1-5	-	CASSIRASQPQHF	TGTGCCAGTAGTATCAGGGCTAGTCAGCCCCAGCATTTT
many	TRBV4-1	TRBJ2-1	TRBD2	CASSLSGSSWSNEQFF	TGCGCCAGCAGCCTAAGCGGGAGTAGTTGGAGCAATGAGCAGTTCTTC
-	TRBV19	TRBJ2-2	-	CASSIDSFERFIRRNTGELFF	TGTGCCAGTAGTATAGATTCCTTTGAGCGATTTATACGACGAAACACCGGGGAGCTGTTTTTT
-	TRBV5-1	TRBJ1-2	TRBD1	CASSQRTGGAGGYGYTF	TGCGCCAGCAGCCAAAGGACAGGGGGCGCCGGTGGCTATGGCTACACCTTC
few	TRBV18	TRBJ1-2	-	CASSPGKDYGYTF	TGTGCCAGCTCACCAGGGAAGGACTATGGCTACACCTTC
few	TRBV4-3	TRBJ2-5	-	CGPRPTTDVQETQYF	TGCGGTCCACGCCCTACGACAGACGTCCAAGAGACCCAGTACTTC
-	TRBV10-3	TRBJ1-4	TRBD1	CAISLSGTGNEKLFF	TGTGCCATCAGCCTCTCCGGGACAGGGAATGAAAAACTGTTTTTT
-	TRBV28	TRBJ2-7	TRBD2	CATRGEREYYEQYF	TGTGCCACCCGGGGGGAGCGGGAGTACTACGAGCAGTACTTC
few	TRBV4-1	TRBJ2-6	-	CASSQPQDVLTF	TGCGCCAGCAGCCAACCCCAGGACGTCCTGACTTTC